The 21 T cell receptor beta chains below come from one sample, sequenced in a study of T-cell memory formation after mild COVID-19. TCRdb re-analysed the 5' RACE reads in MiXCR, keeping a single row per CDR3 protein. The data show approximately 99,000 distinct CDR3 sequences, 18% seen once. Sequenced material: PBMCs or a T cell subset sorted from them (not recorded which). Source of these receptors: a man between 18 and 35 years old who had mild COVID-19 (a few samples of this study predate the infection). Cell type and time point are not known.

This chain connects TRBV20-1 to TRBJ1-2; 10 nucleotides line up with TRBD1. Germline V CDR1 and CDR2: DFQATT, SNEGSKA (reference sequence). V gave up 3 bases and J gave up 3 bases; unmatched junction bases: 7. The CDR3 has 15 residues. CDR3 region: CSARAIGQGDYGYTF. CDR3 DNA sequence: TGCAGTGCTAGGGCGATTGGACAGGGGGACTATGGCTACACCTTC.

In its sample, this clonotype was seen a few times. This chain links TRBV5-1 with TRBJ1-3; TRBD1 agrees at 7 bases. With V trimmed by 4 bases and J by 0 bases, 7 bases remained unmatched. The CDR3 has 16 amino acids. CDR1 is SGHRS and CDR2 is YFSETQ in the germline V gene. The chain's CDR3 is CASSGYTGASGNTIYF. The DNA for the CDR3 is TGCGCCAGCAGCGGATACACAGGGGCCTCTGGAAACACCATATATTTT.

Only a few counts were recorded for this clonotype. This rearrangement joins TRBV5-1 to TRBJ2-3; D not resolved. Germline lookup yields CDR1 SGHRS and CDR2 YFSETQ. The CDR3 is 13 amino acids. The V end was cut by 4 bases, the J end by 6 bases, with 12 bases between. CDR3 sequence reads: CASSPIVRDTQYF. CDR3 nucleotides: TGCGCCAGCAGCCCTATAGTACGGGATACGCAGTATTTT.

In this sample, this clonotype turned up a few times. The rearrangement uses TRBV7-2 and TRBJ2-6; D not resolved. V shed 4 bases and J shed 0 bases, with 10 bases lying between them. The V gene's germline CDR1 is SGHTA and CDR2 FQGNSA. This CDR3 contains 16 residues. The CDR3 sequence: CASSSSPPSGANVLTF. As DNA, the CDR3 is TGTGCCAGCAGCTCCTCCCCCCCCTCTGGGGCCAACGTCCTGACTTTC.

The chain is built from TRBV3-1 and TRBJ2-3; 8 bases agree with TRBD1. Germline V gene data show CDR1 as LGHDT and CDR2 as YNNKEL (reference sequence). The CDR3 totals 15 residues. V gave up 6 bases and J gave up 6 bases; unmatched junction bases: 11. CDR3 coding DNA: TGTGCCAGCAGTCCCGGACAGGGTACGCTGGATACGCAGTATTTT. It translates to CASSPGQGTLDTQYF.

This clonotype has just a few counts. The chain recombines TRBV6-2 or TRBV6-3 with TRBJ2-7; TRBD2 matches at 10 bases. Per the germline V gene, CDR1 is MNHEY and CDR2 is SVGEGT. The junction had 19 bases not matched to a gene; V was cut back by 3 bases and J by 2 bases. There are 20 residues in the CDR3. The CDR3: CASSYKGPSGGVPTTYEQYV. The CDR3 coding sequence is TGTGCCAGCAGTTATAAGGGGCCTAGCGGGGGAGTTCCTACCACCTACGAGCAGTACGTC.

This sequence joins TRBV5-1 and TRBJ2-5; 8 bases map to TRBD2. CDR3 length equals 14 residues. V shed 0 bases, J shed 5 bases, and the junction held 3 bases outside the gene matches. Germline values: CDR1 SGHRS, CDR2 YFSETQ. The CDR3 DNA follows: TGCGCCAGCAGCTTGGTCGGGGGGGCGGAGACCCAGTACTTC. This gives the protein CASSLVGGAETQYF.

This clonotype was seen once. The CDR3 DNA sequence: TGCAGTGCAAAGCACAGGGCGGGTGGCTACACCTTC. Translation: CSAKHRAGGYTF. The chain carries TRBV20-1 and TRBJ1-2, with D maybe TRBD1 (6 bases). The germline V gene encodes CDR1 DFQATT and CDR2 SNEGSKA (reference sequence). V was trimmed by 6 bases and J by 7 bases, leaving 15 bases between them. The CDR3 consists of 12 residues.

In its sample, this clonotype was seen many times. The V and J genes are TRBV5-4 and TRBJ2-1, with 8 bases lining up with TRBD1. V lost 3 bases, J lost 15 bases, and 11 bases stayed unmatched. Germline-derived CDR1 and CDR2 are SGHNT and YYREEE (reference sequence). This CDR3 has 13 residues. The CDR3 loop is CASSWYGQGIPFF. The CDR3 nucleotides read TGTGCCAGCAGCTGGTACGGACAGGGTATCCCGTTCTTC.

The chain is built from TRBV18 and TRBJ2-7; D gene unclear. The CDR3 is 10 amino acids. CDR1 and CDR2 (germline): KGHSH, LQKENI. V was pared by 7 bases and J by 6 bases, with 7 bases between. CDR3 bases: TGTGCCAGCTTCACCCCCGAGCAGTACTTC. Translation gives CASFTPEQYF.

This clonotype turned up a few times. The CDR3 coding sequence is TGTGCCAGCAGCCGAGGTACAGGGGGGTATCCGAACGAGCAGTACTTC. This translates into CASSRGTGGYPNEQYF. The chain employs TRBV7-9 and TRBJ2-7, with TRBD1 matching over 8 bases. The V segment lost 5 bases and the J segment 5 bases; nucleotides outside the gene matches: 14. CDR3 size: 16 residues. The germline CDR1 and CDR2 sequences are SEHNR and FQNEAQ (reference sequence). The whole variable domain, filled in from reference TRBV7-9 and TRBJ2-7, reads DTGVSQNPRHKITKRGQNVTFRCDPISEHNRLYWYRQTLGQGPEFLTYFQNEAQLEKSRLLSDRFSAERPKGSFSTLEIQRTEQGDSAMYLCASSRGTGGYPNEQYFGPGTRLTVT.

This clonotype was seen more than once but under ten times. This chain uses TRBV11-1 with TRBJ2-2; D remains unclear. The germline V gene encodes CDR1 SGHAT and CDR2 FQDESV (reference sequence). Trimming took off 1 base at V and 6 bases at J, with 6 bases between the two ends. This CDR3 region has 13 residues. The CDR3 nucleotides read TGTGCCAGCAGCTTAGTCACGGCCGGGGAGCTGTTTTTT. Encoded protein: CASSLVTAGELFF.

The V and J genes are TRBV5-5 and TRBJ2-1; D is perhaps TRBD1 (5 bases). The ends were cut back, 2 bases at V and 0 bases at J, with 12 bases in the middle. The CDR3 spans 16 residues. Germline V gene data show CDR1 as SGHKS and CDR2 as YYEKEE (reference sequence). The CDR3 reads CASSLQVLLSYNEQFF. CDR3 bases: TGTGCCAGCAGCTTACAGGTCCTACTCTCCTACAATGAGCAGTTCTTC.

The chain recombines TRBV7-2 with TRBJ1-4, with a weak D call TRBD1 (5 bases). The V end was cut by 5 bases, the J end by 10 bases, with 17 bases between. Germline V lookup: CDR1 SGHTA, CDR2 FQGNSA. This CDR3 comprises 14 residues. In nucleotides, the CDR3 is TGTGCCAGCAGCCTACAGGCAGAAGGGGTAAAACTGTTTTTT. Its translation: CASSLQAEGVKLFF. Full variable domain (outside the CDR3, taken from reference TRBV7-2 and TRBJ1-4): GAGVSQSPSNKVTEKGKDVELRCDPISGHTALYWYRQSLGQGLEFLIYFQGNSAPDKSGLPSDRFSAERTGGSVSTLTIQRTQQEDSAVYLCASSLQAEGVKLFFGSGTQLSVL.

The V gene is TRBV7-3, the J gene TRBJ1-6; D not certain. Germline V lookup: CDR1 SGHTA, CDR2 FQGTGA. Trimming removed 5 bases at V and 8 bases at J, with 13 bases between. This CDR3 spans 14 amino acids. Written as DNA, the CDR3 is TGTGCCAGCAGCCCGAGCGGACGGGATTCACCCCTCCACTTT. Amino acids: CASSPSGRDSPLHF. Full variable domain (remainder filled in from reference TRBV7-3 and TRBJ1-6): GAGVSQTPSNKVTEKGKYVELRCDPISGHTALYWYRQSLGQGPEFLIYFQGTGAADDSGLPNDRFFAVRPEGSVSTLKIQRTERGDSAVYLCASSPSGRDSPLHFGNGTRLTVT.

CDR3 DNA: TGTGCCATCAGTGAGGATGGAGGAGATACGCAGTATTTT. It translates to CAISEDGGDTQYF. The chain combines TRBV10-3 with TRBJ2-3; a weak D match, TRBD2 (5 bases). CDR1 ENHRY and CDR2 SYGVKD come from the germline V gene. This CDR3 comprises 13 residues. The ends were cut back, 2 bases at V and 5 bases at J, with 8 bases in the middle.

This rearrangement joins TRBV6-5 to TRBJ1-4; perhaps TRBD1 as D (5 bases). The CDR3 totals 14 residues. Germline CDR1 and CDR2: MNHEY and SVGAGI. The V and J ends lost 0 bases and 14 bases respectively, with 16 bases between them. The CDR3 loop is CASSYSRGSFGLFF. CDR3 nucleotide sequence: TGTGCCAGCAGTTACTCGAGGGGATCTTTCGGGCTGTTTTTT.

This clonotype turned up a few times. The V gene is TRBV18, the J gene TRBJ1-1; tentative D call: TRBD1 (5 bases). The V and J ends lost 2 bases and 4 bases respectively, with 20 bases between them. Germline CDR1 and CDR2: KGHSH and LQKENI. The length of the CDR3 is 17 residues. Written as DNA, the CDR3 is TGTGCCAGCTCACCAGGGGGGAGCCTGCGCCGGGGCACTGAAGCTTTCTTT. This sequence encodes CASSPGGSLRRGTEAFF.

This clonotype was detected many times. This chain uses TRBV5-1 with TRBJ2-3, with TRBD1 matching over 7 bases. V shed 4 bases and J 6 bases; nucleotides not matched to a gene: 11. Looked up from germline, CDR1 is SGHRS and CDR2 is YFSETQ. The CDR3 runs to 15 residues. CDR3 in amino acids: CASSQGVGSGDTQYF. CDR3 nucleotide sequence: TGCGCCAGCAGCCAGGGGGTAGGGAGCGGCGATACGCAGTATTTT.

The V and J genes are TRBV7-8 and TRBJ2-6, with D maybe TRBD1 (5 bases). Germline V lookup: CDR1 SGHVS, CDR2 FQNEAQ. V lost 4 bases and J lost 9, with 10 bases in between. This CDR3 contains 13 residues. This chain's CDR3 is CASSSGNFNVLTF. In nucleotides, the CDR3 is TGTGCCAGCAGCTCAGGGAATTTCAACGTCCTGACTTTC.

This clonotype has a handful of counts. The chain couples TRBV12-3 or TRBV12-4 to TRBJ2-5; a weak D match, TRBD1 (5 bases). The ends were cut back, 6 bases at V and 2 bases at J, with 13 bases in the middle. This CDR3 comprises 14 residues. In DNA, the CDR3 is TGTGCCAGCAGAACGCAGGGTTTTCAAGAGACCCAGTACTTC. It codes for CASRTQGFQETQYF.